Here is one T cell receptor beta chain with its context. Its antigen is not known. These data belong to a study of PD-L1 blockade in urothelial cancer. Study-wide background: Earlier, patients had received 0 to 3 chemotherapy regimens. General study results and limits: Tumor-associated clones in the blood of durable-benefit patients grew more at 3 weeks.

Germline CDR1 reads SGDLS; CDR2 reads YYNGEE. The V and J ends lost 4 bases and 4 bases, in that order; junction bases with no gene match: 8. This CDR3 contains 16 residues. The repertoire was sequenced with immunoSEQ multiplex PCR; TCRdb's copy has only in-frame clones and lacks some. The repertoire consists of tens of thousands of clones, with roughly 84% occurring once and the leading ten covering approximately 10%. The time point here: pretreatment peripheral blood. Patients suffered from locally advanced or metastatic urothelial carcinoma. This material consisted of PBMCs, taken around atezolizumab (anti-PD-L1) treatment. The V call is TRBV9, the J call TRBJ2-3; 11 nucleotides agree with TRBD2. The sequence derives from a woman in her 70s with urothelial cancer. The CDR3 sequence: CASSPRLAGIADTQYF. CDR3 in DNA: TGTGCCAGCAGCCCCCGACTAGCGGGGATTGCAGATACGCAGTATTTT.